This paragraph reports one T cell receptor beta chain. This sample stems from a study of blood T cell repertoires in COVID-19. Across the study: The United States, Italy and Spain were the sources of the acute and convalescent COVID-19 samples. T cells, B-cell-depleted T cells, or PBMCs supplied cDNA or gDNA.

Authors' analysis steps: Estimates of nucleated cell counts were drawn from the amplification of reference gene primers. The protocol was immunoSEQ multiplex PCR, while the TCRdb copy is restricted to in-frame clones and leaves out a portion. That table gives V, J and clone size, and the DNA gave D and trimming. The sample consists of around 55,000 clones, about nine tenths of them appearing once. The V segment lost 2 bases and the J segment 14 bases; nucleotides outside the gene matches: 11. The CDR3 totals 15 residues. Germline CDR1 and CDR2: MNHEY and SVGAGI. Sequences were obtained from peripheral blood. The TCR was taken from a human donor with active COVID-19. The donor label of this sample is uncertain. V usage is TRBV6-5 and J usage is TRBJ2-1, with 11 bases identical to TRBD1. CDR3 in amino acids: CASSYRDRGSPREFF. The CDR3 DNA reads TGTGCCAGCAGTTACCGGGACAGGGGGTCCCCAAGGGAGTTCTTC.